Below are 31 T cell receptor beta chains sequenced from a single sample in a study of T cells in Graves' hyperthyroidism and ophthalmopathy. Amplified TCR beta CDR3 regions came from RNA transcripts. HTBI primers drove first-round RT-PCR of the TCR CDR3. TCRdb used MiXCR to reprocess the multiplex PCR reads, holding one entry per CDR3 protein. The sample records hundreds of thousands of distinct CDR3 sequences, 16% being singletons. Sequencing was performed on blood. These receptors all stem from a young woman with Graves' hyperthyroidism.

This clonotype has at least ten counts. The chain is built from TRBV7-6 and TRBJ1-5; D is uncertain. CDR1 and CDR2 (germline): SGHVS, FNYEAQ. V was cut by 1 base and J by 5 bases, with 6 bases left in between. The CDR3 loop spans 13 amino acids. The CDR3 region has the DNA TGTGCCAGCAGCTTAGAACGGCATCAGCCCCAGCATTTT. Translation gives CASSLERHQPQHF.

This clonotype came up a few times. CDR3 nucleotide sequence: TGTGCCAGCAGTGAAGCGCTGACAGGGGGCATCTACGAGCAGTACTTC. This codes for CASSEALTGGIYEQYF. V is TRBV6-1 and J is TRBJ2-7, with TRBD1 identical over 10 bases. V lost 0 bases and J lost 3; bases outside the gene matches: 5. CDR1 MNHNS and CDR2 SASEGT come from the germline V gene. This CDR3 is 16 amino acids long.

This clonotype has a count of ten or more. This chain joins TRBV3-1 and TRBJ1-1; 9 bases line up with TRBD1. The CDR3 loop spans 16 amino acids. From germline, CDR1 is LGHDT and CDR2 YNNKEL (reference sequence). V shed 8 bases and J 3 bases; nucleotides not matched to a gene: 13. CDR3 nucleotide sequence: TGTGCCAGCGGGTCCGGGACAGGGTTGTTACACACTGAAGCTTTCTTT. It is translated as CASGSGTGLLHTEAFF.

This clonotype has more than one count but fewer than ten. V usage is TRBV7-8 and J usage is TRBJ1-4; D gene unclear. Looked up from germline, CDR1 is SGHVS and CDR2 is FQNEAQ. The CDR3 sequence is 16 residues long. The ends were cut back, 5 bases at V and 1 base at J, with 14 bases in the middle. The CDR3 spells CASSPLVRQTNEKLFF. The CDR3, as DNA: TGTGCCAGCAGCCCCCTGGTCCGGCAAACTAATGAAAAACTGTTTTTT. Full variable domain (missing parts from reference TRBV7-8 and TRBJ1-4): GAGVSQSPRYKVAKRGQDVALRCDPISGHVSLFWYQQALGQGPEFLTYFQNEAQLDKSGLPSDRFFAERPEGSVSTLKIQRTQQEDSAVYLCASSPLVRQTNEKLFFGSGTQLSVL.

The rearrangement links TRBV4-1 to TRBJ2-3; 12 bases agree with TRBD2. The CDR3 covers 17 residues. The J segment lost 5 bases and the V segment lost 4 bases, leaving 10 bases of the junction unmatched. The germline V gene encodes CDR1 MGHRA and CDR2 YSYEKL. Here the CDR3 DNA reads TGCGCCAGCAGCCCCCTTTTGACTAGCGGGGGATTAGATACGCAGTATTTT. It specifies CASSPLLTSGGLDTQYF.

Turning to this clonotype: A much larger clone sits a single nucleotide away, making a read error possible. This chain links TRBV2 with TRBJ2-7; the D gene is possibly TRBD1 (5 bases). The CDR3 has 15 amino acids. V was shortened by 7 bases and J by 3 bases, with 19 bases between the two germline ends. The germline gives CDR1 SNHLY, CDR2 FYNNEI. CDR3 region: CASKRKWGQDYEQYF. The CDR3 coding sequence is TGTGCCAGCAAGAGAAAGTGGGGCCAAGACTACGAGCAGTACTTC.

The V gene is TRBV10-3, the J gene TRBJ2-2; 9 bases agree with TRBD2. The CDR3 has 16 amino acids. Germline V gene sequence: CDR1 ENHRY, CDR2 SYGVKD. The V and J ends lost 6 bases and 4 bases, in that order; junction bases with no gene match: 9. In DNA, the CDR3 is TGTGCCATCAGAGTTCGGTTAGCGGGGGCCACCGGGGAGCTGTTTTTT. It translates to CAIRVRLAGATGELFF.

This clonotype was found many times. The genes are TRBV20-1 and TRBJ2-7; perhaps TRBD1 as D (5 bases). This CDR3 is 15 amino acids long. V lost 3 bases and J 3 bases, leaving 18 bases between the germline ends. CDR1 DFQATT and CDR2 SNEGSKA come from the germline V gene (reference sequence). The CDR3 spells CSARTFLGAIYEQYF. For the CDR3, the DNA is TGCAGTGCTAGGACGTTCTTAGGGGCAATCTACGAGCAGTACTTC.

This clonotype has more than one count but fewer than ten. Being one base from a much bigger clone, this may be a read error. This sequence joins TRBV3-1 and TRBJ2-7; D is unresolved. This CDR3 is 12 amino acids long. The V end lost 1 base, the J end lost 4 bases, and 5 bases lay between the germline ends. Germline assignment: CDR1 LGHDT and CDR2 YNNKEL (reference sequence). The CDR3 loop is CASSQVKYEQYF. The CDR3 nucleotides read TGTGCCAGCAGCCAAGTGAAGTACGAGCAGTACTTC.

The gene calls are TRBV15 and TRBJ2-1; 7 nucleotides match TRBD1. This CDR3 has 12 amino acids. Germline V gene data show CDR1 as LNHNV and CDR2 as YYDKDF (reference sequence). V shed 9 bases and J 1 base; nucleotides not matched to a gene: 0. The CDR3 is CATGQSYNEQFF. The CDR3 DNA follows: TGTGCCACGGGACAGTCCTACAATGAGCAGTTCTTC. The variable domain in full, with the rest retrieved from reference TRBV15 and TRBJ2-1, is DAMVIQNPRYQVTQFGKPVTLSCSQTLNHNVMYWYQQKSSQAPKLLFHYYDKDFNNEADTPDNFQSRRPNTSFCFLDIRSPGLGDTAMYLCATGQSYNEQFFGPGTRLTVL.

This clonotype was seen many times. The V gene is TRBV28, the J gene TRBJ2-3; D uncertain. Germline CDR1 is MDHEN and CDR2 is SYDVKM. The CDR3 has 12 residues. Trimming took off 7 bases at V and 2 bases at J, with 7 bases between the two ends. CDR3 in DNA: TGTGCCAGCACGAATTTCACAGATACGCAGTATTTT. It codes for CASTNFTDTQYF.

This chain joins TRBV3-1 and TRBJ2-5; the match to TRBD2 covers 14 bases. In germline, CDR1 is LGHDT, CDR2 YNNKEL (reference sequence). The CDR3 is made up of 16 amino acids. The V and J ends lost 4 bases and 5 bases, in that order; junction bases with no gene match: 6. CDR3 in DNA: TGTGCCAGCAGCCGAATCGGGACTAGCGGGAGCGAGACCCAGTACTTC. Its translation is CASSRIGTSGSETQYF.

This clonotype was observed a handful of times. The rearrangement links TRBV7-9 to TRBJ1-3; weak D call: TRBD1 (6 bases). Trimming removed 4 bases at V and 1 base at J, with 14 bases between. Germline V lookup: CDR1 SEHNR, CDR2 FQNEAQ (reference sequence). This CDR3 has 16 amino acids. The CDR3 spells CASSSETGGSGNTIYF. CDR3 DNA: TGTGCCAGCAGCTCGGAGACAGGCGGTTCTGGAAACACCATATATTTT.

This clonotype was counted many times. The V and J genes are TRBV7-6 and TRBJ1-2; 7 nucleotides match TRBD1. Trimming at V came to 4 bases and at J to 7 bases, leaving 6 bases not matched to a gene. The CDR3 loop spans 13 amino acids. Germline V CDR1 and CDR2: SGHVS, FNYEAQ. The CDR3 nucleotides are TGTGCCAGCAGCTCTACAGGGGCGGGTGGCTACACCTTC. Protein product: CASSSTGAGGYTF.

CDR3 coding DNA: TGTGCCACCAGTGGGGCCGCTGCTGGCTACACCTTC. This gives the protein CATSGAAAGYTF. The J gene is TRBJ1-2, the V gene TRBV24-1; D is unclear. V was trimmed by 5 bases and J by 7 bases, leaving 10 bases between them. The CDR3 is 12 amino acids. The germline V gene encodes CDR1 KGHDR and CDR2 SFDVKD.

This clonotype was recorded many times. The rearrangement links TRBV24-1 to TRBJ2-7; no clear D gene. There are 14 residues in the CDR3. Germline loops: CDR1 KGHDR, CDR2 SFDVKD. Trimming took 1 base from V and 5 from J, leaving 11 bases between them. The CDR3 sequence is CATSDFPEPDEQYF. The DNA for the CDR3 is TGTGCCACCAGTGATTTCCCGGAGCCGGACGAGCAGTACTTC.

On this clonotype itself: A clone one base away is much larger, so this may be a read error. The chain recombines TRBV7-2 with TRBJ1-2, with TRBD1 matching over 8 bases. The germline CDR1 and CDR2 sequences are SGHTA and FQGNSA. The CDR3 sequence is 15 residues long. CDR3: CASSLQGAPNYGFTF. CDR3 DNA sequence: TGTGCCAGCAGCTTGCAGGGGGCACCTAACTATGGCTTCACCTTC.

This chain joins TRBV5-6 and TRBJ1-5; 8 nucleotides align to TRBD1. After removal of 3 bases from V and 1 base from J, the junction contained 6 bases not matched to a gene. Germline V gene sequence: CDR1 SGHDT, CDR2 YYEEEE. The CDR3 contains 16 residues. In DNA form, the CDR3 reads TGTGCCAGCAGCTATTTCAGGGGGCGAAGCAATCAGCCCCAGCATTTT. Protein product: CASSYFRGRSNQPQHF. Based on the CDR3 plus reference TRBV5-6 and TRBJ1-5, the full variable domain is DAGVTQSPTHLIKTRGQQVTLRCSPKSGHDTVSWYQQALGQGPQFIFQYYEEEERQRGNFPDRFSGHQFPNYSSELNVNALLLGDSALYLCASSYFRGRSNQPQHFGDGTRLSIL.

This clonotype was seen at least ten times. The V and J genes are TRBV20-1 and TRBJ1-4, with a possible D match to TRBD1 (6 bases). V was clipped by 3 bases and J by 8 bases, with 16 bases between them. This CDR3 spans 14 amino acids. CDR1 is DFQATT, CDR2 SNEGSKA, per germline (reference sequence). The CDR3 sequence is CSASIQQGKEKLFF. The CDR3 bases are TGCAGTGCTAGTATTCAGCAGGGGAAGGAAAAACTGTTTTTT.

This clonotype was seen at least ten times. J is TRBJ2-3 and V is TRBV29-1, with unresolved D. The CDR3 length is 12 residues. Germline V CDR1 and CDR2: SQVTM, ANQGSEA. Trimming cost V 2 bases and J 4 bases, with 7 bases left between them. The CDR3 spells CSVELGSDTQYF. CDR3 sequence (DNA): TGCAGCGTTGAACTAGGGTCAGATACGCAGTATTTT.

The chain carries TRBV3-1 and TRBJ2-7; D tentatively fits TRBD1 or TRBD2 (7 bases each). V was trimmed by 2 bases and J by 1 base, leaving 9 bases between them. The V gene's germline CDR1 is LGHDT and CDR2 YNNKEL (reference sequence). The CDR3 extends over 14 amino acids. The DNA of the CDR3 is TGTGCCAGCAGCCAACAGGGGGGGTCCTACGAGCAGTACTTC. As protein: CASSQQGGSYEQYF.

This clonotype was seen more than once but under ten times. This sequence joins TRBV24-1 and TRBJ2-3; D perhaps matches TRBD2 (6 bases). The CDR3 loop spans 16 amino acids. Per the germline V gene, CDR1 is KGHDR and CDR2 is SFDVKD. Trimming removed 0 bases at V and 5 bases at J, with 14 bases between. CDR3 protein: CATSDLNRMGGDTQYF. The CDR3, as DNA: TGTGCCACCAGTGATTTGAATAGAATGGGGGGAGATACGCAGTATTTT.

The DNA of the CDR3 is TGTGCCAGCAGCTTATACAGGGGGCTGGGTGGGGCCAACGTCCTGACTTTC. Translated, it gives CASSLYRGLGGANVLTF. The chain couples TRBV7-9 to TRBJ2-6; 9 bases match TRBD1. Germline CDR1 reads SEHNR; CDR2 reads FQNEAQ (reference sequence). This CDR3 comprises 17 residues. With 2 bases clipped from V and 3 bases from J, the junction kept 5 bases outside the gene matches.

Here the CDR3 DNA reads TGTGCCAGCAGCCCCACGCCGGGACTAGCCCAGTTCTTC. Protein product: CASSPTPGLAQFF. The V and J genes are TRBV7-2 and TRBJ2-5; 9 nucleotides align to TRBD2. TRBJ2-1 explains the end of the DNA better; the J call may be wrong. The CDR3 length is 13 residues. Germline loops: CDR1 SGHTA, CDR2 FQGNSA.

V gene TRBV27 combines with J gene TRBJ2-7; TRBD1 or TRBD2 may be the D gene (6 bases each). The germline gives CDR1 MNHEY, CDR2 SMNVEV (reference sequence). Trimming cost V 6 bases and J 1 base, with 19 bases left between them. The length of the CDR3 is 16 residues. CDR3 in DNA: TGTGCCAGCAGCCGGACGGCCAGGGGACTTTCCTACGAGCAGTACTTC. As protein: CASSRTARGLSYEQYF.

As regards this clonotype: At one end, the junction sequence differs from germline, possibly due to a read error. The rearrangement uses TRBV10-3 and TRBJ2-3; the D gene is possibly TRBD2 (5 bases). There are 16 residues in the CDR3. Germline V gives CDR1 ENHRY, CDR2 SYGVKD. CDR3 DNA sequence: TGTGCCATCAGGGAGTCCTTGGTGGGAGGCACAGATACGCAGTATTTT. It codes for CAIRESLVGGTDTQYF.

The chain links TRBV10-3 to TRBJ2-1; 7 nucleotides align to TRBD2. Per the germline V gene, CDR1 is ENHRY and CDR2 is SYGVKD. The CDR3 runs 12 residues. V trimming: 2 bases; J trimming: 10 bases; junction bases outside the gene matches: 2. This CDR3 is CAISETLAEQFF. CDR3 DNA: TGTGCCATCAGTGAGACACTAGCGGAGCAGTTCTTC.

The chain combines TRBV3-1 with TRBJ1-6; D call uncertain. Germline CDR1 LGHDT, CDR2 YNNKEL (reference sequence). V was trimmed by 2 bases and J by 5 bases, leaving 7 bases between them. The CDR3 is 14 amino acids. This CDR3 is CASSQSENNSPLHF. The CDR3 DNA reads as TGTGCCAGCAGCCAATCGGAAAATAATTCACCCCTCCACTTT.

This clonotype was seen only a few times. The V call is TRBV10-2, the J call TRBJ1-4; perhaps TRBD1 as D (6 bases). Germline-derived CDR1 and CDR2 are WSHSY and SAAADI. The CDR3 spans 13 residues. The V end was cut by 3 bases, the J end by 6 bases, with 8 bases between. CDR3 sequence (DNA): TGCGCCAGCAGTGAACAGGGAGATGAAAAACTGTTTTTT. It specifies CASSEQGDEKLFF.

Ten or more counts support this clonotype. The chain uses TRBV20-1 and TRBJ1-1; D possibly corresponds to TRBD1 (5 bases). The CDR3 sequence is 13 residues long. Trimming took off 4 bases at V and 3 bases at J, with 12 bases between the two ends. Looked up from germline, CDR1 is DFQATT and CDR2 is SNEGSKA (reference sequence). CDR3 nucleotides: TGCAGTGCTAAAGGGGAAGGGGACACTGAAGCTTTCTTT. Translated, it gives CSAKGEGDTEAFF.

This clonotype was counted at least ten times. CDR3 amino acids: CASSFEHWETQYF. The CDR3 region has the DNA TGTGCCAGCAGCTTCGAACATTGGGAGACCCAGTACTTC. This sequence joins TRBV11-2 and TRBJ2-5; no reliable D call. The CDR3 loop spans 13 amino acids. The V and J ends lost 3 bases and 5 bases respectively, with 10 bases between them. Germline V gene lookup returns CDR1 SGHAT and CDR2 FQNNGV.